This TCR beta chain was sequenced in a study of cytomegalovirus exposure and HLA in healthy donors. The CDR3 is made up of 14 amino acids. Trimming left V 3 bases short and J 5 bases short, with 13 bases between. Per germline, CDR1 MNHEY and CDR2 SVGAGI. Use of 60 Vbeta and 13 Jbeta primers characterized the PCR. The method was immunoSEQ multiplex PCR; TCRdb's version includes in-frame clones alone and lacks a portion of them. Of approximately 89,000 clones listed, less than 85% are singletons. This receptor was obtained from a middle-aged man in good health and CMV-seropositive. The chain is built from TRBV6-5 and TRBJ1-1; tentative D call: TRBD1 (5 bases). Source material: PBMCs. For the CDR3, the DNA is TGTGCCAGCAGTTATAGGGGAGGTTTGACTGAAGCTTTCTTT. Residues: CASSYRGGLTEAFF.